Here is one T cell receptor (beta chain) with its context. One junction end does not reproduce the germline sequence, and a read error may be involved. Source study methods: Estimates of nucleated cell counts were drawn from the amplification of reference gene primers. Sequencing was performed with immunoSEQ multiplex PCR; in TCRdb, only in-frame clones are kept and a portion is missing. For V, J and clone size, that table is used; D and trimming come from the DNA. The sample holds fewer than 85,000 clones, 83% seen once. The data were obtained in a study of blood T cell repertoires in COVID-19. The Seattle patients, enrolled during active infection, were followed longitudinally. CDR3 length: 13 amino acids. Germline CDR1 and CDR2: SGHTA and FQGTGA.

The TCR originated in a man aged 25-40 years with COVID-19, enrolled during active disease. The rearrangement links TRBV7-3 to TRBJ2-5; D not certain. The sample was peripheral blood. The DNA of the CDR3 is TGTGCCAGCAGCCTAACGCCAGGAGAGACCCAGTACTTC. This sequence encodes CASSLTPGETQYF.